The clone carrying this TCR beta chain was observed once. Its antigen is not known. This record belongs to a study of cytomegalovirus exposure and HLA in healthy donors. Overall study results and limits: Cytomegalovirus-associated status was assigned to about 180 TCR beta chains.

V lost 8 bases and J lost 7; bases outside the gene matches: 3. Germline V CDR1 and CDR2: ENHRY, SYGVKD. CDR3 size: 11 residues. With 60 Vbeta and 13 Jbeta primers, the PCR was carried out. Method: immunoSEQ multiplex PCR; TCRdb's copy keeps in-frame clones and lacks some. The sample yields 150,000 to 200,000 clones, around 80% seen once. The sequenced sample was PBMCs. This receptor was taken from a man younger than 30 in good health and CMV-seropositive. The rearrangement uses TRBV10-3 and TRBJ1-1, with 8 bases lining up with TRBD1. CDR3 region: CAIGDRSEAFF. DNA of the CDR3: TGTGCCATCGGGGACAGGAGTGAAGCTTTCTTT.